This passage covers 31 T cell receptor beta chains from one sample sequenced in a study of graft-versus-host responses after intestinal transplantation. Their target antigens are unknown. Produced via immunoSEQ multiplex PCR; TCRdb's table is partial and in-frame only. This table holds some 90,000 clones, roughly 92% found once. The input for sequencing was unstimulated CD8+ T cells sorted from spleen or lymph node cells, taken before transplant. The receptor source for this set is a human donor who was the organ donor for an intestinal transplant.

The gene calls are TRBV6-5 and TRBJ2-5; 8 positions match TRBD1. V shed 10 bases, J shed 2 bases, and the junction held 6 bases outside the gene matches. The CDR3 consists of 13 residues. Germline loops: CDR1 MNHEY, CDR2 SVGAGI. CDR3 residues: CANWDRTQETQYF. CDR3 DNA sequence: TGTGCCAACTGGGACAGGACGCAAGAGACCCAGTACTTC.

The V call is TRBV19, the J call TRBJ2-7; D is perhaps TRBD1 (7 bases). CDR3 length equals 14 residues. Germline lookup yields CDR1 LNHDA and CDR2 SQIVND (reference sequence). Trimming took off 5 bases at V and 0 bases at J, with 11 bases between the two ends. The CDR3 nucleotides are TGTGCCAGTAGTCCCCAGGGGGGCTCCTACGAGCAGTACTTC. It encodes CASSPQGGSYEQYF.

The chain is built from TRBV5-1 and TRBJ2-5; 7 nucleotides agree with TRBD1. The DNA end is more similar to TRBJ2-7, so the J call may be wrong. This CDR3 has 16 amino acids. Germline CDR1 reads SGHRS; CDR2 reads YFSETQ. CDR3: CASSLGQGLESYEQYF. CDR3 nucleotide sequence: TGCGCCAGCAGCTTGGGACAGGGCCTGGAAAGCTACGAGCAGTACTTC.

V usage is TRBV7-9 and J usage is TRBJ2-1, with 7 bases identical to TRBD2. CDR3 length equals 13 residues. The ends lost 6 bases at V and 4 bases at J; junction bases unmatched: 3. Germline V lookup: CDR1 SEHNR, CDR2 FQNEAQ (reference sequence). The CDR3 DNA reads TGTGCCAGCAGGTCCGGGGGGTACAATGAGCAGTTCTTC. It is translated as CASRSGGYNEQFF. Supplemented by reference TRBV7-9 and TRBJ2-1, the full variable domain reads DTGVSQNPRHKITKRGQNVTFRCDPISEHNRLYWYRQTLGQGPEFLTYFQNEAQLEKSRLLSDRFSAERPKGSFSTLEIQRTEQGDSAMYLCASRSGGYNEQFFGPGTRLTVL.

The gene calls are TRBV18 and TRBJ1-2; 8 bases align to TRBD1. CDR1 and CDR2 (germline): KGHSH, LQKENI. The V and J ends lost 5 bases and 2 bases, in that order; junction bases with no gene match: 7. The length of the CDR3 is 15 residues. The CDR3: CASSSGQGDNYGYTF. CDR3 DNA sequence: TGTGCCAGCTCATCAGGACAGGGAGACAACTATGGCTACACCTTC. The entire variable domain, with the rest obtained from reference TRBV18 and TRBJ1-2, is as follows: NAGVMQNPRHLVRRRGQEARLRCSPMKGHSHVYWYRQLPEEGLKFMVYLQKENIIDESGMPKERFSAEFPKEGPSILRIQQVVRGDSAAYFCASSSGQGDNYGYTFGSGTRLTVV.

The chain couples TRBV28 to TRBJ2-7, with D perhaps TRBD1 (5 bases). The ends were cut back, 10 bases at V and 2 bases at J, with 15 bases in the middle. The CDR3 is 13 amino acids. Per the germline V gene, CDR1 is MDHEN and CDR2 is SYDVKM. The CDR3 here is CAIRPGNAYEQYF. DNA for the CDR3: TGTGCCATTCGCCCAGGGAATGCCTACGAGCAGTACTTC.

The V call is TRBV4-1, the J call TRBJ2-7, with D possibly TRBD1 on 6 matching bases. The CDR3 has 14 residues. Looked up from germline, CDR1 is MGHRA and CDR2 is YSYEKL. The germline V and J ends were trimmed by 1 base and 3 bases, with 10 bases remaining between them. The CDR3: CASSQGQVYYEQYF. CDR3 coding DNA: TGCGCCAGCAGCCAAGGACAGGTTTACTACGAGCAGTACTTC.

The CDR3 DNA reads as TGTGCCAGCAGCCCATCTCGGGCGGGGGGCAGCTCCTACGAGCAGTACTTC. Encoded protein: CASSPSRAGGSSYEQYF. V and J are TRBV5-4 and TRBJ2-7; the match to TRBD2 covers 8 bases. The CDR3 contains 17 residues. V trimming: 4 bases; J trimming: 0 bases; junction bases outside the gene matches: 12. Germline CDR1 reads SGHNT; CDR2 reads YYREEE (reference sequence).

The rearrangement uses TRBV9 and TRBJ1-1; possible D gene TRBD1, 5 bases. The CDR3 is made up of 17 amino acids. V was trimmed by 4 bases and J by 9 bases, leaving 28 bases between them. Germline CDR1 reads SGDLS; CDR2 reads YYNGEE. The DNA of the CDR3 is TGTGCCAGCAGCCCTCCCTCGGGGGGGGATTCGGCTCTTCAAGCTTTCTTT. Translation gives CASSPPSGGDSALQAFF. The full variable domain, in which reference TRBV9 and TRBJ1-1 provide the parts outside the CDR3, is DSGVTQTPKHLITATGQRVTLRCSPRSGDLSVYWYQQSLDQGLQFLIQYYNGEERAKGNILERFSAQQFPDLHSELNLSSLELGDSALYFCASSPPSGGDSALQAFFGQGTRLTVV.

V gene TRBV6-1 combines with J gene TRBJ1-1, with D possibly matching TRBD1 (5 bases). The V gene's germline CDR1 is MNHNS and CDR2 SASEGT. The V and J ends lost 5 bases and 11 bases respectively, with 15 bases between them. There are 12 residues in the CDR3. The CDR3 here is CASSQGTSLAFF. CDR3 coding DNA: TGTGCCAGCAGTCAGGGAACGTCCCTGGCTTTCTTT.

This chain uses TRBV29-1 with TRBJ2-1, with TRBD2 matching over 8 bases. Trimming cost V 3 bases and J 5 bases; bases outside gene matches: 12. Germline CDR1 SQVTM, CDR2 ANQGSEA. CDR3 length: 16 amino acids. The CDR3 coding sequence is TGCAGCGTTGAGGGTTTGGGGACTAGTGGGGACAATGAGCAGTTCTTC. Its protein product is CSVEGLGTSGDNEQFF.

This sequence joins TRBV4-2 and TRBJ2-7; D is ambiguous. Per germline, CDR1 LGHNA and CDR2 YNFKEQ. The CDR3 is 15 amino acids. V was clipped by 0 bases and J by 2 bases, with 11 bases between them. The CDR3: CASSQDAATPYEQYF. In DNA form, the CDR3 reads TGTGCCAGCAGCCAAGATGCAGCGACCCCCTACGAGCAGTACTTC.

The genes are TRBV19 and TRBJ2-7; TRBD1 might be the D (6 bases). The germline V gene encodes CDR1 LNHDA and CDR2 SQIVND (reference sequence). The germline V and J ends were trimmed by 5 bases and 0 bases, with 11 bases remaining between them. The CDR3 loop spans 14 amino acids. CDR3 sequence: CASSPGHFSYEQYF. The CDR3 nucleotides read TGTGCCAGTAGTCCGGGACATTTCTCCTACGAGCAGTACTTC.

V is TRBV5-6 and J is TRBJ2-1, with D perhaps matching TRBD2 (5 bases). Germline V gives CDR1 SGHDT, CDR2 YYEEEE. The CDR3 runs 12 residues. The V end lost 4 bases, the J end lost 9 bases, and 11 bases lay between the germline ends. The CDR3: CASSGGRVEQFF. The CDR3 DNA reads TGTGCCAGCAGCGGAGGCCGGGTTGAGCAGTTCTTC.

The CDR3 protein is CASSGGGDSPYEQYF. DNA of the CDR3: TGTGCCAGCAGCGGGGGGGGCGACAGTCCCTACGAGCAGTACTTC. V gene TRBV9 combines with J gene TRBJ2-7, with D possibly TRBD2 on 7 matching bases. This CDR3 is 15 amino acids long. CDR1 SGDLS and CDR2 YYNGEE come from the germline V gene. V lost 3 bases and J 2 bases, leaving 15 bases between the germline ends.

The gene calls are TRBV5-4 and TRBJ1-5, with 8 bases matching TRBD1. Trimming cost V 4 bases and J 6 bases; bases outside gene matches: 9. The CDR3 length is 15 residues. Looked up from germline, CDR1 is SGHNT and CDR2 is YYREEE (reference sequence). The CDR3 DNA is TGTGCCAGCAGCCCCGGGACAGGTCGAGGTCAGCCCCAGCATTTT. Residues: CASSPGTGRGQPQHF.

In this sample, this clone turned up once. This sequence joins TRBV5-1 and TRBJ1-4, with D possibly matching TRBD1 (6 bases). Trimming pared 3 bases from V and 8 bases from J, leaving 14 bases between. The CDR3 has 14 residues. The germline CDR1 and CDR2 sequences are SGHRS and YFSETQ. In DNA, the CDR3 is TGCGCCAGCAGCTCCAGGGGACGGAGGGAAAAACTGTTTTTT. Its translation: CASSSRGRREKLFF.

The chain carries TRBV4-3 and TRBJ2-1; perhaps TRBD1 as D (6 bases). The germline V and J ends were trimmed by 1 base and 2 bases, with 12 bases remaining between them. The CDR3 is made up of 16 amino acids. Germline loops: CDR1 LGHNA, CDR2 YSLEER. The CDR3, as DNA: TGCGCCAGCAGCCAAGCCTACCGGGACACCTACAATGAGCAGTTCTTC. It is translated as CASSQAYRDTYNEQFF.

The sample holds one count of this clone. The chain couples TRBV7-3 to TRBJ2-5, with 11 bases aligning to TRBD2. V shed 3 bases and J 5 bases; nucleotides not matched to a gene: 5. This CDR3 spans 15 amino acids. The V gene's germline CDR1 is SGHTA and CDR2 FQGTGA. CDR3 protein: CASSFSGGAQETQYF. Here the CDR3 DNA reads TGTGCCAGCAGCTTTAGCGGGGGGGCGCAGGAGACCCAGTACTTC.

This clone was observed a few times. V is TRBV2 and J is TRBJ1-1; D is unresolved. Germline CDR1 is SNHLY and CDR2 is FYNNEI. Trimming cost V 4 bases and J 3 bases, with 9 bases left between them. This CDR3 region has 13 residues. CDR3 sequence (DNA): TGTGCCAGCAGTGTGGGCACCTACACTGAAGCTTTCTTT. Its protein product is CASSVGTYTEAFF.

This chain uses TRBV6-6 with TRBJ2-5, with D possibly matching TRBD2 (5 bases). This CDR3 comprises 15 residues. The V end was cut by 6 bases, the J end by 1 base, with 15 bases between. The V gene's germline CDR1 is MNHNY and CDR2 SVGAGI (reference sequence). CDR3: CASRHIWTRQETQYF. CDR3 nucleotide sequence: TGTGCCAGCAGACATATATGGACTCGCCAAGAGACCCAGTACTTC.

The chain links TRBV4-2 to TRBJ1-2, with D perhaps matching TRBD1 (6 bases). The CDR3 runs 18 residues. The V gene's germline CDR1 is LGHNA and CDR2 YNFKEQ. Trimming removed 0 bases at V and 4 bases at J, with 21 bases between. CDR3 coding DNA: TGTGCCAGCAGCCAAGAATCGGGGGGTCCAGGGGTGAGCTATGGCTACACCTTC. As protein: CASSQESGGPGVSYGYTF.

The chain has TRBV4-1 and TRBJ1-2; 7 bases are a match to TRBD1. This CDR3 contains 13 residues. The germline V gene has CDR1 MGHRA and CDR2 YSYEKL. Germline trimming cut 1 base from V and 5 bases from J; bases unmatched to any gene: 1. The CDR3 sequence is CASSQGRGYGYTF. The CDR3 DNA sequence: TGCGCCAGCAGCCAAGGCAGGGGGTATGGCTACACCTTC.

V is TRBV13 and J is TRBJ2-1; D is unresolved. V was clipped by 4 bases and J by 4 bases, with 8 bases between them. Per germline, CDR1 PRHDT and CDR2 FYEKMQ (reference sequence). This CDR3 contains 13 residues. CDR3 in amino acids: CASSYSQYNEQFF. The CDR3 bases are TGTGCCAGCAGCTATTCCCAGTACAATGAGCAGTTCTTC.

V gene TRBV4-3 combines with J gene TRBJ1-2; the D gene is possibly TRBD1 (6 bases). This CDR3 region has 16 residues. Germline values: CDR1 LGHNA, CDR2 YSLEER. Trimming removed 4 bases at V and 1 base at J, with 16 bases between. CDR3 residues: CASSPTGPIGNYGYTF. The CDR3 DNA is TGCGCCAGCAGCCCCACAGGGCCTATTGGTAACTATGGCTACACCTTC.

The V and J genes are TRBV7-9 and TRBJ2-7; 8 bases agree with TRBD1. The CDR3 is made up of 12 amino acids. Germline CDR1 and CDR2: SEHNR and FQNEAQ (reference sequence). Germline trimming cut 4 bases from V and 12 bases from J; bases unmatched to any gene: 8. The CDR3 protein is CASSWGQAEAYF. The CDR3 DNA is TGTGCCAGCAGCTGGGGACAGGCCGAGGCGTACTTC.

The J gene is TRBJ2-3, the V gene TRBV13; possibly TRBD2 for D (5 bases). The CDR3 runs 13 residues. Trimming shortened V by 5 bases and J by 8 bases, and 14 bases separated the two germline ends. The V gene's germline CDR1 is PRHDT and CDR2 FYEKMQ (reference sequence). CDR3 DNA sequence: TGTGCCAGCAGCATCCTACTAGGCGCTACGCAGTATTTT. Translated: CASSILLGATQYF.

This clone has just one count. The chain uses TRBV15 and TRBJ1-1; a weak D match, TRBD1 (6 bases). The CDR3 covers 16 residues. V lost 1 base and J lost 0, with 12 bases in between. The germline V gene encodes CDR1 LNHNV and CDR2 YYDKDF (reference sequence). CDR3 in amino acids: CATSRGSTGLNTEAFF. The CDR3 DNA reads TGTGCCACCAGCAGAGGGTCAACAGGGTTGAACACTGAAGCTTTCTTT.

This clone came up a few times. This chain links TRBV7-6 with TRBJ2-7, with a weak D call TRBD2 (5 bases). Germline CDR1 is SGHVS and CDR2 is FNYEAQ. The CDR3 has 15 residues. V shed 4 bases and J shed 4 bases, with 17 bases lying between them. For the CDR3, the DNA is TGTGCCAGCAGCTGGGCGGACGAACGGGGTTACGAGCAGTACTTC. Amino acid sequence: CASSWADERGYEQYF.

The V gene is TRBV27, the J gene TRBJ2-7; possible D gene TRBD1, 5 bases. This CDR3 region has 12 residues. Germline CDR1 MNHEY, CDR2 SMNVEV (reference sequence). Trimming pared 6 bases from V and 10 bases from J, leaving 16 bases between. CDR3 protein: CASSHTDSDQYF. The CDR3 DNA reads as TGTGCCAGCAGCCATACTGACAGCGACCAGTACTTC.

In its sample, this clone was seen once. J is TRBJ2-7 and V is TRBV9; 10 bases match TRBD1. J gave up 3 bases and V 0 bases, and 6 bases lay outside the gene matches. Germline V gene sequence: CDR1 SGDLS, CDR2 YYNGEE. This CDR3 has 16 amino acids. The CDR3 is CASSVESGTGVYEQYF. The CDR3 DNA sequence: TGTGCCAGCAGCGTAGAGTCCGGGACAGGGGTCTACGAGCAGTACTTC.